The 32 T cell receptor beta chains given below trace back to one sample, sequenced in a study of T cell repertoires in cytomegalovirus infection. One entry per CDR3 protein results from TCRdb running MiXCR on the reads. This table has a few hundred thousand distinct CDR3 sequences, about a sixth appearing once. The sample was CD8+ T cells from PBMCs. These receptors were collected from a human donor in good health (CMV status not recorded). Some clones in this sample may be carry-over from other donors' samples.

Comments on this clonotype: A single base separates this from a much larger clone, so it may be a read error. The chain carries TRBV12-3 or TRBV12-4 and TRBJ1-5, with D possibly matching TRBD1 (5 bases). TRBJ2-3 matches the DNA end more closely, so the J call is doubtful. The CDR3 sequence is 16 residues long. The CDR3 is CASSLEAQAYNQPQYF. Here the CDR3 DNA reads TGTGCCAGCAGTTTAGAGGCACAGGCGTACAATCAGCCCCAGTATTTT.

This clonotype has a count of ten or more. The CDR3 DNA sequence: TGTGCCAGTAGTATGACCGGGACATCCTCCATAGATACGCAGTATTTT. Its protein product is CASSMTGTSSIDTQYF. The V gene is TRBV19, the J gene TRBJ2-3; possible D gene TRBD1, 6 bases. Between the trimmed V and J ends, which lost 3 bases and 5 bases, there was a span of 18 bases. CDR3 length: 16 amino acids. Looked up from germline, CDR1 is LNHDA and CDR2 is SQIVND (reference sequence).

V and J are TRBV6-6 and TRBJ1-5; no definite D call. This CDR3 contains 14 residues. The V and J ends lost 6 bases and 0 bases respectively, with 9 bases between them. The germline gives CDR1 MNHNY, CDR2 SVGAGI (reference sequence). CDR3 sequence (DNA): TGTGCCAGCAGCTTTACCCATAGCAATCAGCCCCAGCATTTT. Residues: CASSFTHSNQPQHF.

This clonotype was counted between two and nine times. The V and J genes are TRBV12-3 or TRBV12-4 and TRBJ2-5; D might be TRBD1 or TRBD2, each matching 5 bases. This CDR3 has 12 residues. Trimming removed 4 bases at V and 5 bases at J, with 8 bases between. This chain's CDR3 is CASSWGGETQYF. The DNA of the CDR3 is TGTGCCAGCAGTTGGGGCGGGGAGACCCAGTACTTC.

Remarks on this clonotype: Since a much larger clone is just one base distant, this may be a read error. The CDR3: CASSLGAGETYNEQFF. CDR3 DNA sequence: TGTGCCAGCAGCTTAGGGGCGGGGGAAACCTACAATGAGCAGTTCTTC. The chain joins TRBV7-4 to TRBJ2-1; 7 nucleotides agree with TRBD2. The V segment lost 1 base and the J segment 2 bases; nucleotides outside the gene matches: 5. The CDR3 has 16 residues. Germline loops: CDR1 SGHVT, CDR2 SQSDAQ. Variable domain in full (rest from reference TRBV7-4 and TRBJ2-1): GAGVSQSPRYKVAKRGRDVALRCDSISGHVTLYWYRQTLGQGSEVLTYSQSDAQRDKSGRPSGRFSAERPERSVSTLKIQRTEQGDSAVYLCASSLGAGETYNEQFFGPGTRLTVL.

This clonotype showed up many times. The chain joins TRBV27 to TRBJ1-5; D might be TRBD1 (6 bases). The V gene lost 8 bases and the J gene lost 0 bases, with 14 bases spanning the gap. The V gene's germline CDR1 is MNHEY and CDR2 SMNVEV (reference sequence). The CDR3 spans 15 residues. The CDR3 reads CASAAGTLSNQPQHF. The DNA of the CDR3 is TGTGCCAGCGCAGCCGGGACACTTAGCAATCAGCCCCAGCATTTT.

The CDR3 loop is CANTRLAEPLDGYTF. For the CDR3, the DNA is TGTGCCAACACCCGTTTGGCAGAACCGTTAGATGGCTACACCTTC. V is TRBV6-2 or TRBV6-3 and J is TRBJ1-2; D ambiguous. The CDR3 extends over 15 amino acids. CDR1 and CDR2 from the germline V gene are MNHEY and SVGEGT. V lost 10 bases to trimming and J lost 6 bases, with 24 bases between them.

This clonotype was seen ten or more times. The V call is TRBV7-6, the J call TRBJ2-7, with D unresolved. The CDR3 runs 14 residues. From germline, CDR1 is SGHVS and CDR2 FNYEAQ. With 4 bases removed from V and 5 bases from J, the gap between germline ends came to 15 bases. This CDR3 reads CASSWTGPLDEQYF. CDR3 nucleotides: TGTGCCAGCAGCTGGACGGGTCCCTTAGACGAGCAGTACTTC. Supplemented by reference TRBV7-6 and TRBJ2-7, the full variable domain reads GAGVSQSPRYKVTKRGQDVALRCDPISGHVSLYWYRQALGQGPEFLTYFNYEAQQDKSGLPNDRFSAERPEGSISTLTIQRTEQRDSAMYRCASSWTGPLDEQYFGPGTRLTVT.

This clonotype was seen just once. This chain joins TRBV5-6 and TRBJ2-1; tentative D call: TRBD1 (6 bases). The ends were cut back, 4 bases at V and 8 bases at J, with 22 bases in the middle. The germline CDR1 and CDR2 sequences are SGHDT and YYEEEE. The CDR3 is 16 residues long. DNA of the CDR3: TGTGCCAGCAGCCGGGTGGGGAACAGGGCGCCCGATGAGCAGTTCTTC. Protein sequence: CASSRVGNRAPDEQFF.

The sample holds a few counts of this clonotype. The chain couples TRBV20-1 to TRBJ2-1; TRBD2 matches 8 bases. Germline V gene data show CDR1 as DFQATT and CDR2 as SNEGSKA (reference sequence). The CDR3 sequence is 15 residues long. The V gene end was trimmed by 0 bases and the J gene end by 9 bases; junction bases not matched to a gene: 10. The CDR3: CSARDDGGASFEQFF. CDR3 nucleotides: TGCAGTGCTAGAGATGACGGGGGGGCCTCTTTTGAGCAGTTCTTC.

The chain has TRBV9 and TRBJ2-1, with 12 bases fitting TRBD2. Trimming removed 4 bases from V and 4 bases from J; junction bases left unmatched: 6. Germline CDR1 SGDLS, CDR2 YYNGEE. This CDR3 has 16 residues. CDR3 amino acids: CASSLEGLAGYNEQFF. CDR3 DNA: TGTGCCAGCAGCCTTGAGGGACTAGCGGGTTACAATGAGCAGTTCTTC.

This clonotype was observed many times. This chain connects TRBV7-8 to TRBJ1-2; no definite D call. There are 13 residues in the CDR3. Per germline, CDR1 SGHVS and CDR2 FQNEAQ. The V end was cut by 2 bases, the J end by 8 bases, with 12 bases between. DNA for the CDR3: TGTGCCAGCAGCTTATCGGTTGTTGACGGCTACACCTTC. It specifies CASSLSVVDGYTF.

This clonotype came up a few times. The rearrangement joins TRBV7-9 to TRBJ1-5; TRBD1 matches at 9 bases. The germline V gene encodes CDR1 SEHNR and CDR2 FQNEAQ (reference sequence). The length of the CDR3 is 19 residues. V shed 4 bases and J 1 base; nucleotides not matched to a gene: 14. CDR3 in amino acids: CASSSTGQGSRWSNQPQHF. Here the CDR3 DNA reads TGTGCCAGCAGCTCCACGGGACAGGGATCACGGTGGAGCAATCAGCCCCAGCATTTT.

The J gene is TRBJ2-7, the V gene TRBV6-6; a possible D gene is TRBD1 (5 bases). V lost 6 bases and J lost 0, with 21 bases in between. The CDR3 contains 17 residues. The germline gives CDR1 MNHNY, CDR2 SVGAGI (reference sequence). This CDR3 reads CASRATETVWSSYEQYF. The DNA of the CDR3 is TGTGCCAGCAGAGCCACCGAGACAGTTTGGAGCTCCTACGAGCAGTACTTC.

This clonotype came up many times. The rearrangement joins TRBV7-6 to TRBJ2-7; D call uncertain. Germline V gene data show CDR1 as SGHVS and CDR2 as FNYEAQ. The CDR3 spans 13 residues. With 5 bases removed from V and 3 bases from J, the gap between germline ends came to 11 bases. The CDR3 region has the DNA TGTGCCAGCAGCCCACCAGGAGTCTACGAGCAGTACTTC. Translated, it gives CASSPPGVYEQYF.

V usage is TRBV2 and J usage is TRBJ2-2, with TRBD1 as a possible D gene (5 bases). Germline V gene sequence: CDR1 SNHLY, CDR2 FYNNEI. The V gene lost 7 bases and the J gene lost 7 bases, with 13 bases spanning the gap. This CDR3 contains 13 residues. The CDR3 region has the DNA TGTGCCAGCACTCAGGGTACCGGCGGGGAGCTGTTTTTT. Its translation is CASTQGTGGELFF.

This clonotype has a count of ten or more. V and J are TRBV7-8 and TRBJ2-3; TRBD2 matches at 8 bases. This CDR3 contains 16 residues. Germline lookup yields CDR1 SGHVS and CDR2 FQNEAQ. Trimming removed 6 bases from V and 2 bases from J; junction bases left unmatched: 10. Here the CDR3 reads CASSLAGTRVTDTQYF. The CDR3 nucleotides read TGTGCCAGCAGTCTAGCTGGGACTAGAGTCACAGATACGCAGTATTTT.

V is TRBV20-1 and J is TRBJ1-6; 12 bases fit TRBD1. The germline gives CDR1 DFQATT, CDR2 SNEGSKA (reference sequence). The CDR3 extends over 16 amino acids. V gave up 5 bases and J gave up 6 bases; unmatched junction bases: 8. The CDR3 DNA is TGCAGTGCTCACGGGACAGGGGGCCAAACTAATTCACCCCTCCACTTT. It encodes CSAHGTGGQTNSPLHF.

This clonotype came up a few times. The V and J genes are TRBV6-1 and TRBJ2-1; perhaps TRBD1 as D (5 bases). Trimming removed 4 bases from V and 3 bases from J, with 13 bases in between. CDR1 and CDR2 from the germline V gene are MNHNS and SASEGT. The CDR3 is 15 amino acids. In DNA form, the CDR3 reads TGTGCCAGCAGTGCTGCTGTGACAGACTACAATGAGCAGTTCTTC. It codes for CASSAAVTDYNEQFF.

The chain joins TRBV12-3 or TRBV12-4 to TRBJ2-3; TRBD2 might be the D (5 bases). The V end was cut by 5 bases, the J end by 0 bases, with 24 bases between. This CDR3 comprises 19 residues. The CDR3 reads CASSPRVTRLAPSTDTQYF. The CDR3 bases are TGTGCCAGCAGTCCCCGCGTCACGAGGCTAGCTCCTAGCACAGATACGCAGTATTTT.

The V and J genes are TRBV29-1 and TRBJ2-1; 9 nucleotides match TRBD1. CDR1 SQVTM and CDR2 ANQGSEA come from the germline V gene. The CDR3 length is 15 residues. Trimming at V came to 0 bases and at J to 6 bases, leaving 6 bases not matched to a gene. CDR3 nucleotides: TGCAGCGTTGAAGAATGGGACAGGGCAGGCAATGAGCAGTTCTTC. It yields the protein CSVEEWDRAGNEQFF.

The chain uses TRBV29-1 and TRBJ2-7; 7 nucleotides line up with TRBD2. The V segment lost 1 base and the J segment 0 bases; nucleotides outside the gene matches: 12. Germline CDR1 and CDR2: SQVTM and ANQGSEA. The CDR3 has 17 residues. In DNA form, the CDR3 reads TGCAGCGTTGAAGTCACGGACGGGGGGAGTTCCTCCTACGAGCAGTACTTC. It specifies CSVEVTDGGSSSYEQYF.

CDR3 sequence (DNA): TGTGCCAGCAGTGAAGCGCGGGGACCAAAGGCCCCCCACCAAGAGACCCAGTACTTC. It encodes CASSEARGPKAPHQETQYF. The chain employs TRBV6-1 and TRBJ2-5, with D possibly being TRBD2 (6 bases). V was cut by 0 bases and J by 0 bases, with 20 bases left in between. Germline lookup yields CDR1 MNHNS and CDR2 SASEGT. The CDR3 runs to 19 residues.

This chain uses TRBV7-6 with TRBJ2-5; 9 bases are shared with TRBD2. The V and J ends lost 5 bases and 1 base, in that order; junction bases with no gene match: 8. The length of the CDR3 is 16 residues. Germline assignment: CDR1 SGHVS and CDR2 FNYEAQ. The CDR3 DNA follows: TGTGCCAGCAGCAAAGTCAAGCGGGGGGCCCAAGAGACCCAGTACTTC. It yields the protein CASSKVKRGAQETQYF.

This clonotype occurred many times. CDR3 in amino acids: CASSFNPRDWDGYTF. The CDR3 DNA follows: TGTGCCAGCAGCTTCAACCCGAGGGATTGGGATGGCTACACCTTC. The chain carries TRBV7-2 and TRBJ1-2; D call uncertain. The germline V gene encodes CDR1 SGHTA and CDR2 FQGNSA. The ends were cut back, 3 bases at V and 6 bases at J, with 17 bases in the middle. There are 15 residues in the CDR3.

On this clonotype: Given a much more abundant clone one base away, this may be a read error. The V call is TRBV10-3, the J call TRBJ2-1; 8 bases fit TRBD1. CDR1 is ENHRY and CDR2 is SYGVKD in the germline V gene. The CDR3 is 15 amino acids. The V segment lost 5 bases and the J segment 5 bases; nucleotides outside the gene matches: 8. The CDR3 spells CAISKRDRRDNEQFF. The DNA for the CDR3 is TGTGCCATCAGTAAACGGGACAGGCGGGACAATGAGCAGTTCTTC.

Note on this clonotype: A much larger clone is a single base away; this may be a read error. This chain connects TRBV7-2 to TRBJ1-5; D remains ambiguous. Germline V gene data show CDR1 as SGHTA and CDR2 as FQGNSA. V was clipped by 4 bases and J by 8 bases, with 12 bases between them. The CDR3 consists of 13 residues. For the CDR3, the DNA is TGTGCCAGCAGCTCCGTTATAAATGAGCCCCAGCATTTT. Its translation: CASSSVINEPQHF.

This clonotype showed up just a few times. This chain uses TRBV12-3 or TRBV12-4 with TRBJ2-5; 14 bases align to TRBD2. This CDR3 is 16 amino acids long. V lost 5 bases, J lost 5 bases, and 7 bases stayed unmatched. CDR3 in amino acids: CASSPRLAGGRETQYF. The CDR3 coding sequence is TGTGCCAGCAGTCCCCGACTAGCGGGGGGGCGCGAGACCCAGTACTTC.

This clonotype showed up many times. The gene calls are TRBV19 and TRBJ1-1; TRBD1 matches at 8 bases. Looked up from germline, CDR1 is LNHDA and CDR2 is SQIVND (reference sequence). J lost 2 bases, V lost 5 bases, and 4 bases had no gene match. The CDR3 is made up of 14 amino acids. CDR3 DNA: TGTGCCAGTAGTGCGACAGGGGCCAACACTGAAGCTTTCTTT. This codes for CASSATGANTEAFF.

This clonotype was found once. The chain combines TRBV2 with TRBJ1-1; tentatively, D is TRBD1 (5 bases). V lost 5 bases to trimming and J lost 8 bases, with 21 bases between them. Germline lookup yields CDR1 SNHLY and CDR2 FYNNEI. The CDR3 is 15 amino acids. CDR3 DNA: TGTGCCAGCAGTTTTAGACTCCAGGGAGGCGGAGAAGCTTTCTTT. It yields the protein CASSFRLQGGGEAFF.

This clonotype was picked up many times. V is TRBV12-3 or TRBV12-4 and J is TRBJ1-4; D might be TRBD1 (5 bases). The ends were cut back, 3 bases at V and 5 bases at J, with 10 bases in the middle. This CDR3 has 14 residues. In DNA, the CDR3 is TGTGCCAGCAGTTTGAGGGGTATAAATGAAAAACTGTTTTTT. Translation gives CASSLRGINEKLFF.

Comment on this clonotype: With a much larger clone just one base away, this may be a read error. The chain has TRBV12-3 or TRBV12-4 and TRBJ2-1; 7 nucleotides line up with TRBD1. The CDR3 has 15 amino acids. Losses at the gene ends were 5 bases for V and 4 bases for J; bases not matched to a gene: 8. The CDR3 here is CASSPGTEDYNEQFF. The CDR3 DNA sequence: TGTGCCAGCAGTCCCGGGACAGAGGATTACAATGAGCAGTTCTTC.